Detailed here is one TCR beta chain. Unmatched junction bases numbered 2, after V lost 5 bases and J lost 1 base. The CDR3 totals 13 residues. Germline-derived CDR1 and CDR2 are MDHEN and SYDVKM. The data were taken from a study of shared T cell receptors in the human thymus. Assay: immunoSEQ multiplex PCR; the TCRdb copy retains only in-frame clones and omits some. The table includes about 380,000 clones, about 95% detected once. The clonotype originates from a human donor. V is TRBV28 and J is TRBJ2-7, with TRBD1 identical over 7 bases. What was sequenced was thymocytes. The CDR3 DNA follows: TGTGCCAGCAGTCAGGGACAGTCCTACGAGCAGTACTTC. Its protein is CASSQGQSYEQYF. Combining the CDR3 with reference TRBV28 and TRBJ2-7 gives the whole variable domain DVKVTQSSRYLVKRTGEKVFLECVQDMDHENMFWYRQDPGLGLRLIYFSYDVKMKEKGDIPEGYSVSREKKERFSLILESASTNQTSMYLCASSQGQSYEQYFGPGTRLTVT.